These T cell receptor beta chains were read from a single sample in a study of T cells in Graves' hyperthyroidism and ophthalmopathy. Each CDR3 protein gets one entry after TCRdb re-called the multiplex PCR reads with MiXCR. In the table there are over 45,000 distinct CDR3 sequences, about 49% of which are singletons. Material: blood. Every receptor here comes from a woman in her twenties or thirties with Graves' ophthalmopathy. Both conserved end residues are part of each CDR3. A D gene is named only where the DNA matches it firmly. Clone size is stated in some rows and not others, as once, few, many or a class when expanded.

TRBV3-1	few	TRBJ2-7	.	CASSRSQVPWEQYF	TGTGCCAGCAGCCGCTCCCAGGTCCCCTGGGAGCAGTACTTC
TRBV7-4	.	TRBJ1-6	TRBD1	CASSLGTGDSPLHF	TGTGCCAGCAGCCTGGGGACAGGGGATTCACCCCTCCACTTT
TRBV18	.	TRBJ2-5	.	CASSGQSKETQYF	TGTGCCAGCTCCGGACAGTCCAAAGAGACCCAGTACTTC
TRBV10-3	.	TRBJ2-5	.	CAIKKSGSTWEAQYF	TGTGCCATCAAGAAAAGCGGAAGCACCTGGGAGGCCCAGTACTTC
TRBV11-1	.	TRBJ2-7	.	CASSLGPPPQPGDGYYEQYF	TGTGCCAGCAGCCTAGGACCGCCGCCGCAGCCCGGGGACGGCTACTACGAGCAGTACTTC
TRBV6-6	many	TRBJ1-6	TRBD1	CASSPGTGNSPLHF	TGTGCCAGCAGTCCCGGGACAGGGAATTCACCCCTCCACTTT
TRBV29-1	.	TRBJ1-2	.	CSVYWAGEGGGVTF	TGCAGCGTTTACTGGGCAGGGGAAGGCGGGGGAGTCACCTTC
TRBV19	.	TRBJ2-7	.	CASSIQVESYEQYF	TGTGCCAGTAGTATCCAGGTGGAGAGCTACGAGCAGTACTTC
TRBV7-2	.	TRBJ2-7	TRBD2	CASSQQGAGGPYEQYF	TGTGCCAGCAGCCAACAGGGTGCGGGAGGGCCCTACGAGCAGTACTTC
TRBV7-9	many	TRBJ2-7	.	CASSLSGWEQYF	TGTGCCAGCAGCTTATCTGGTTGGGAGCAGTACTTC
TRBV2	.	TRBJ2-7	TRBD1	CASKNTGGASEQYF	TGTGCCAGCAAAAACACAGGGGGCGCGTCCGAGCAGTACTTC
TRBV6-6	.	TRBJ2-6	.	CASSYSAGLTTSGANVLTF	TGTGCCAGCAGTTACTCTGCCGGACTCACAACCTCTGGGGCCAACGTCCTGACTTTC
TRBV5-6	many	TRBJ2-7	TRBD1	CASSLLQGEDYEQYF	TGTGCCAGCAGCTTATTACAGGGGGAAGACTACGAGCAGTACTTC
TRBV20-1	.	TRBJ2-5	TRBD1	CSARIQGETQYF	TGCAGTGCTAGAATACAGGGGGAGACCCAGTACTTC
TRBV7-2	.	TRBJ2-1	TRBD1	CASSWQGQGEQFF	TGTGCCAGCAGCTGGCAGGGACAGGGTGAGCAGTTCTTC
TRBV20-1	.	TRBJ2-2	TRBD1	CSASMGQGAKGTGELFF	TGCAGTGCTTCCATGGGACAGGGGGCGAAGGGCACCGGGGAGCTGTTTTTT
TRBV6-5	.	TRBJ1-4	.	CASSQGGTEKLFF	TGTGCCAGCAGTCAAGGGGGAACTGAAAAACTGTTTTTT
TRBV7-9	many	TRBJ2-2	.	CASSLGLTNTGELFF	TGTGCCAGCAGCTTAGGACTAACGAACACCGGGGAGCTGTTTTTT
TRBV6-1	.	TRBJ2-3	TRBD2	CASSPIAGVANEQYF	TGTGCCAGCAGTCCCATAGCGGGAGTCGCCAATGAGCAGTATTTT
TRBV5-1	many	TRBJ1-1	.	CASSPQGMNTEAFF	TGCGCCAGCAGCCCACAGGGAATGAACACTGAAGCTTTCTTT
TRBV29-1	once	TRBJ2-1	.	CSVGVGYNEQFF	TGCAGCGTTGGTGTAGGATACAATGAGCAGTTCTTC
TRBV19	many	TRBJ2-2	TRBD1	CAATGTVNTGELFF	TGTGCCGCCACCGGGACAGTGAACACCGGGGAGCTGTTTTTT
TRBV6-1	many	TRBJ2-1	.	CASRDSGGRDYNEQFF	TGTGCCAGCAGAGACAGTGGTGGGAGAGACTACAATGAGCAGTTCTTC
TRBV5-5	.	TRBJ2-7	TRBD1	CASSPGQGKSSYEQYF	TGTGCCAGCAGCCCGGGACAGGGAAAAAGCTCCTACGAGCAGTACTTC
TRBV10-3	many	TRBJ2-2	.	CAISESAGLNTGELFF	TGTGCCATCAGTGAGTCGGCGGGGCTGAACACCGGGGAGCTGTTTTTT
TRBV7-2	.	TRBJ1-1	.	CASSLRQGPNTEAFF	TGTGCCAGCAGCTTAAGGCAGGGACCCAACACTGAAGCTTTCTTT
TRBV15	once	TRBJ2-2	TRBD1	CATSRDTGGIKDTGELFF	TGTGCCACCAGCAGAGATACAGGGGGCATCAAGGACACCGGGGAGCTGTTTTTT
TRBV19	many	TRBJ2-7	.	CASSIGPEDRSYEQYF	TGTGCCAGTAGTATCGGTCCGGAGGACCGTTCCTACGAGCAGTACTTC
TRBV2	.	TRBJ1-1	.	CASRRTREGGGEGTEAFF	TGTGCCAGCAGACGTACCCGGGAGGGGGGAGGAGAGGGCACTGAAGCTTTCTTT
TRBV6-9	.	TRBJ2-3	.	CASSYWWATGAQYF	TGTGCCAGCAGTTATTGGTGGGCGACGGGAGCGCAGTATTTT
TRBV19	.	TRBJ1-1	.	CASNLGDYGMNTEAFF	TGTGCCAGTAACCTAGGGGATTATGGGATGAACACTGAAGCTTTCTTT
TRBV4-2	.	TRBJ2-1	TRBD2	CASSQETSGRHNEQFF	TGTGCCAGCAGCCAAGAGACTAGCGGGAGACACAATGAGCAGTTCTTC
TRBV28	many	TRBJ2-5	TRBD1	CASSQDRDETQYF	TGTGCCAGCAGCCAAGACAGGGACGAGACCCAGTACTTC
TRBV29-1	.	TRBJ2-2	.	CSVDNCEQYFGELFF	.
TRBV2	many	TRBJ2-7	.	CASSGFYEQYF	TGTGCCAGCAGTGGGTTTTACGAGCAGTACTTC
TRBV7-3	once	TRBJ2-1	TRBD1	CASSSSGTGGDEQFF	TGTGCCAGCAGCAGCTCCGGAACAGGGGGCGATGAGCAGTTCTTC
TRBV2	.	TRBJ1-1	.	CGSAIQGGTEAFF	TGTGGCAGCGCCATACAGGGTGGGACTGAAGCTTTCTTC
TRBV27	many	TRBJ2-7	.	CASSLQLYQSSYEQYF	TGTGCCAGCAGTTTGCAGCTATATCAGAGCTCCTACGAGCAGTACTTC
TRBV2	.	TRBJ1-5	.	CASSYRGGGAENPNNQPRHF	TGTGCCAGCAGTTACCGGGGCGGGGGGGCGGAAAATCCCAACAATCAGCCCCGGCATTTT
TRBV6-5	many	TRBJ2-5	.	CASTNNPGTQETQYF	TGTGCCAGCACCAACAATCCGGGGACCCAAGAGACCCAGTACTTC
TRBV29-1	many	TRBJ2-2	.	CSVARGANTGELFF	TGCAGCGTTGCCAGGGGTGCTAACACCGGGGAGCTGTTTTTT
TRBV20-1	.	TRBJ2-2	TRBD2	CSARGDSGSSGELFF	TGCAGTGCTAGAGGGGATAGCGGGAGTTCCGGGGAGCTGTTTTTT
TRBV30	.	TRBJ2-2	.	CAWSAGFSGELLF	TGTGCCTGGAGTGCAGGGTTCTCGGGGGAGCTGCTTTTT
TRBV5-4	once	TRBJ2-1	TRBD2	CANTLLADQHEQFF	TGTGCCAACACCCTGCTAGCGGATCAGCATGAGCAGTTCTTC
TRBV12-3/TRBV12-4	many	TRBJ1-3	.	CASSQQGQGVDTIYF	TGTGCCAGCAGCCAACAGGGACAAGGAGTGGACACCATATATTTT
TRBV30	few	TRBJ1-1	.	CAWSNRGRTEAFF	TGTGCCTGGAGTAACCGGGGAAGGACTGAAGCTTTCTTT
TRBV6-1	many	TRBJ1-2	TRBD1	CASTPSLRQGARYGYTF	TGTGCCAGCACTCCCTCATTGAGACAGGGGGCGAGATATGGCTACACCTTC
TRBV6-6	.	TRBJ2-1	TRBD1	CASSYADRVQSF	TGTGCCAGCAGTTACGCGGACAGGGTGCAGTCCTTC
TRBV7-3	many	TRBJ2-2	TRBD2	CASSFLAGGPGTGELFF	TGTGCCAGCAGCTTCCTAGCGGGAGGGCCCGGCACCGGGGAGCTGTTTTTT
TRBV10-3	.	TRBJ1-2	.	CAISESAGPVPRWNGYTF	TGTGCCATCAGTGAGTCAGCGGGCCCGGTCCCAAGGTGGAACGGCTACACCTTC
TRBV7-9	few	TRBJ2-1	TRBD2	CASWVAGGPGNEQFF	TGTGCTAGTTGGGTAGCGGGAGGGCCTGGTAATGAGCAGTTCTTC
TRBV7-9	.	TRBJ2-1	.	CASRTPGLAANEQSF	TGTGCCAGCAGAACCCCGGGACTGGCGGCGAATGAGCAGTCCTTC
TRBV5-1	many	TRBJ1-1	.	CASSSGPAGFF	TGCGCCAGCAGCTCAGGCCCCGCGGGGTTCTTT
TRBV9	.	TRBJ1-2	.	CASSVGGQGIYGYTF	TGTGCCAGCAGCGTAGGAGGGCAGGGTATCTATGGCTACACCTTC
TRBV10-3	many	TRBJ1-1	.	CAISDPKTTVNTEAFF	TGTGCCATCAGTGATCCGAAGACGACAGTGAACACTGAAGCTTTCTTT
TRBV6-2/TRBV6-3	many	TRBJ2-7	TRBD2	CASSHPGTSGRAWRDEQYF	TGTGCCAGCAGTCACCCCGGGACTAGCGGGAGGGCCTGGAGGGACGAGCAGTACTTC
TRBV7-2	.	TRBJ2-3	TRBD1	CASSRTGEGDTQYF	TGTGCCAGCAGCCGGACAGGGGAGGGGGATACGCAGTATTTT
TRBV2	.	TRBJ2-6	.	CASSDRDTEAF	TGTGCCAGCAGTGACCGGGACACTGAAGCTTTC
TRBV9	.	TRBJ1-2	.	CASSVEAGGYTF	TGTGCCAGCAGCGTAGAAGCGGGGGGCTACACCTTC